What follows is one T cell receptor beta chain and its context. Its antigen is unknown. No much larger clonotype is one base removed from it; base qualities were not supplied. This sample is part of a study of cytomegalovirus exposure and HLA in healthy donors (dated by TCRdb to 2017 to 2019). Study-level background: In an earlier analysis of about 560 of the donors, around 300 Gb of sequence data and some 100 million unique TCR beta sequences from 150 million to 200 million T cells were reported. An early release covering roughly 600 HLA-typed donors comprised roughly 300 gigabases of sequencing data and tens of millions of unique TCR sequences. Among the approximately 400 genotyped donors, 81% belonged to the genetic ancestry cluster associated with self-reported Caucasian donors. The study aimed to test whether cataloging public T cell receptors could reveal signatures of past pathogen exposure. The T cell repertoires of 666 subjects were profiled by immunosequencing and related to cytomegalovirus serostatus. A separate validation cohort of approximately 130 different subjects was used in addition to the roughly 670-subject first cohort. High-throughput TCR immunosequencing, statistical association of individual TCRs with disease status, and machine learning were combined to predict cytomegalovirus infection status. A later analysis re-examined previously published TCR beta repertoires from around 670 donors and added high-resolution HLA genotyping to investigate patterns of TCR occurrence. The later analysis used no new phenotypic data to find candidate immune exposures, relying instead on TCR beta sequences and their occurrence across donors. To decide whether each TCR beta V gene segment behaved as functional or pseudogenic, an earlier analysis of approximately 590 of the donors relied on high-throughput TCR beta sequencing. Donor age, sex, ethnicity and CMV serostatus were compiled alongside the repertoire data. Genome-wide SNP genotypes for about 55% of the roughly 670 donors were used in a later genetic analysis, which treated that subset as a discovery cohort. All discovery cohort repertoires had been generated on a single sequencing platform. Both class I and class II loci were covered by HLA typing, at four-digit resolution. Typing coverage differed by locus: A, B, C, DRB1 and DQB1 were typed in about 620-640 donors, DQA1 in roughly 510, DPA1 in 600 to 610, and DPB1 in roughly 450. A few DR-DQ haplotypes were treated as single units for association and clustering because of strong linkage in the cohort. On average, 235,054 unique TCR beta nucleotide sequences were sequenced per donor among some 430 genotyped donors of the cohort, with around 19% of those sequences being non-productive.

From V the trimming removes 5 bases and from J it removes 13 bases, while the gene matches leave 17 bases of the junction unaccounted for. Reading from cysteine to phenylalanine, the CDR3 counts 14 amino acids. Only the CDR3 DNA is retained, 42 bases long and in frame from the first base. Per the germline V gene, SGHRS is the CDR1 and YFSETQ is the CDR2. Library method: the immunoSEQ multiplex PCR assay. The multiplex PCR relied on a mix of 60 forward primers for TCR Vbeta segments and 13 reverse primers for TCR Jbeta segments. The CDR3 region of rearranged TCR beta genes was amplified from genomic DNA by a multiplex PCR assay. On the Illumina HiSeq System, the amplified TCR beta libraries were sequenced as 87-base-pair reads. As for the original processing: Across the 640 or so repertoires, a later analysis counted roughly 77 million unique TCR beta chains, 9.5 million to 12 million of which were shared by at least two donors. Raw reads were error-corrected and collapsed into unique sequences with a nearest-neighbor algorithm that merged closely related sequences to remove PCR and sequencing errors. Alignment of CDR3 sequences to IMGT reference sequences was used to assign V, D and J gene segments. Each retained sequence needed at least a six-nucleotide match to both a V gene segment and a J gene segment. Rearrangements were called productive when the CDR3 lacked stop codons and stayed in frame with V and J; all others were non-productive. CDR3 was defined by IMGT convention, running from the second conserved V-encoded cysteine to the conserved J-encoded phenylalanine. The earlier analysis of about 530 of the donors excluded any sequence lacking an unambiguous match to a single V gene segment. An earlier analysis of a few hundred of the donors called V segments functional above 56.7% productive rearrangements and segregating when the between-donor standard deviation exceeded 5%. A statistical classification framework was developed to diagnose cytomegalovirus status using the catalog of TCR beta chain sequences. V and J gene assignment, in a later analysis, came from comparing TCR nucleotide sequences with IMGT/GENE-DB human TR gene sequences. A later analysis assigned CDR3 sequences and most-parsimonious VDJ recombination scenarios with the TCRdist pipeline. In a later analysis, each TCR beta chain was defined by its CDR3 amino acid sequence together with its V-gene family, and reads without a unique V-gene family were excluded. A later analysis removed several hundred highly shared, low-generation-probability nucleotide sequences to deal with suspected cross-contamination and a sequencing artifact. In a later analysis, a clonal expansion index for each public chain was calculated from normalized within-repertoire ranks of inferred template counts. A later analysis computed generation probabilities with a VDJ recombination model fitted to out-of-frame rearrangements, and checked the results against IGoR. In a later analysis, TCR-TCR, TCR-HLA and TCR-CMV co-occurrence was scored with hypergeometric tests, and a repertoire-size bias correction was applied to TCR pairs. False discovery rates were estimated in a later analysis by permuting HLA or CMV assignments 20 times. A later analysis grouped co-occurring TCRs with DBSCAN, adding TCRdist sequence similarity when clustering within HLA-allele-positive subsets. Repertoires with fewer than 30,000 or more than 120,000 public chains were left out of co-occurrence clustering, as were about 5 repertoires with anomalous nucleotide sharing. As stored in TCRdb, this immuneACCESS dataset retains in-frame rearrangements with V and J assigned. A fraction of the clones does not appear; measured against another copy, unresolved V genes explain less than half of the discrepancy, and the remainder lacks a known reason. The D gene and trimming were derived from the DNA, and the V and J assignments and clone size from that table. For this sample the table gives under 200,000 clones, of which roughly 85% were detected only once. Together, the top ten hold approximately 0.7% of the sample.

Overall study results and their limits: The 87-base-pair reads could not distinguish some IMGT-functional V segments, including TRBV6-2 and TRBV6-3, so those segments were excluded. A later genetic analysis associated a missense DCLRE1C variant with V-gene and J-gene trimming of TCR beta chains, and an independent cohort replicated the association. The earlier analysis of approximately 590 of the donors excluded around 17 rarely observed V segments, including chromosome 9 orphons, because counts were too low. In a later analysis, some 18,000 TCR beta sequences were associated with specific HLA alleles at a false discovery rate of 0.05. The classifier was reported to diagnose cytomegalovirus status with high specificity and sensitivity in both the original cohort and the validation cohort. According to a later analysis, TCR association rates differed among HLA loci, with DRB1 alleles showing the most associated TCRs and HLA-C alleles showing the fewest. Immune exposure information for the cohort was limited to CMV serostatus. Most TCR sequences were seen in very few donors, while some public TCRs were found in many individuals. Roughly uniform sequencing depth across donors was assumed in presence/absence analyses, although this assumption may not hold. The study listed 164 TCR beta chains as associated with cytomegalovirus. Strong co-occurrence of HLA alleles, especially DR and DQ, made assigning TCR associations to individual alleles difficult. Linkage disequilibrium might explain the correlated functional status among segregating V segments, but an unknown experimental factor could not be ruled out. In an earlier analysis of approximately 590 of the donors, most TCR beta V segments appeared in productive rearrangements about 90% or about 30% of the time, broadly matching IMGT annotations. A cluster of highly shared sequence variants was judged likely to represent a technical artifact of the sequencing pipeline. Most CMV-associated TCR beta chains appeared to be HLA-restricted in a later analysis, and the HLA associations seemed to be driven largely by CMV exposure. This cohort had only TCR beta chains sequenced, and the lack of alpha or paired-chain data limited which features could be detected. The authors suggested that the approach could potentially be generalized to other disease states and immunological phenotypes. A later analysis reported that several top co-occurrence clusters appeared linked to parvovirus B19, influenza, CMV and Epstein-Barr virus. A few of the identified cytomegalovirus-associated TCR beta chains were confirmed in vitro to be specific for cytomegalovirus antigens. In a later analysis, HLA-associated TCR beta chains were found to be more clonally expanded and to have lower generation probabilities than equally common non-associated chains. In a later genetic analysis, fewer N-insertions in productive TCRs were reported among donors in an Asian-associated ancestry cluster than the approximately 710-donor mean. Because HLA typing was missing for some donors at each locus, association tests included only the typed subset. A further reported finding was that TCR beta sequences accurately predicted the HLA-A and HLA-B alleles for most subjects in the first cohort.

The cohort comprised 670 or so healthy bone marrow donors. Cohort members were all nominally healthy when sampled, although unrecorded immune exposures were likely present. The donor tested CMV seronegative, placing the donor among the 352 seronegative members of the cohort. A peripheral blood sample was collected from each donor, and TCR beta sequencing was performed on peripheral blood mononuclear cells. The Qiagen DNeasy Blood Extraction Kit was used to extract genomic DNA from the blood cell samples. The sequenced material came from PBMCs. The clonotype originates from a woman aged 40 to 49 in good health and CMV-seronegative. This chain is built from TRBV5-1 and TRBJ1-2, and TRBD1 aligns with 7 junction nucleotides. The CDR3 region: CASSLDAQGGSGTF. Read as DNA, the sequence is TGCGCCAGCAGTCTAGACGCGCAGGGGGGAAGTGGCACCTTC.